The 15 T cell receptor beta chains listed next were all sequenced from one sample in a study of molecular identifiers for immune sequencing clone quantification. Each CDR3 protein is one row after TCRdb ran MiXCR on the PCR reads. This table has 35,000 or so distinct CDR3 sequences, about 20% appearing once. The material sequenced was naive CD8+ T cells from blood, with Jurkat cell RNA spiked in. The subset denotes: FACS-sorted CD8+CD4-CCR7+CD45RA+ naive T cells. The source is a human donor in good health. Some libraries in this study had Jurkat cell RNA spiked in.

This clonotype was detected ten times or more. Here the CDR3 DNA reads TGTGCCAGCAGTTTAGAGACAGGGCGGGATCAGCCCCAGCATTTT. Translating gives CASSLETGRDQPQHF. The chain recombines TRBV28 with TRBJ1-5; 7 bases fit TRBD1. This CDR3 is 15 amino acids long. Germline V lookup: CDR1 MDHEN, CDR2 SYDVKM. J lost 5 bases, V lost 2 bases, and 6 bases had no gene match.

This clonotype was observed a few times. The V call is TRBV4-2, the J call TRBJ2-7; 7 bases align to TRBD1. Germline trimming cut 2 bases from V and 3 bases from J; bases unmatched to any gene: 7. There are 15 residues in the CDR3. Per germline, CDR1 LGHNA and CDR2 YNFKEQ. The CDR3 sequence: CASSQPDREIYEQYF. CDR3 bases: TGTGCCAGCAGCCAACCCGACAGGGAAATCTACGAGCAGTACTTC.

As for this clonotype: It may be a read error: a sequence one base away is much more abundant. This chain links TRBV4-1 with TRBJ2-7; possible D gene TRBD1, 5 bases. The CDR3 runs 16 residues. Germline V lookup: CDR1 MGHRA, CDR2 YSYEKL. V was pared by 0 bases and J by 3 bases, with 15 bases between. CDR3 nucleotide sequence: TGCGCCAGCAGCCAAGAGGTACAGGTGCGCCTCTACGAGCAGTACTTC. Its protein product is CASSQEVQVRLYEQYF.

This clonotype qualifies as medium-sized. V gene TRBV29-1 combines with J gene TRBJ2-7, with 9 positions matching TRBD1. This CDR3 region has 15 residues. CDR1 and CDR2 from the germline V gene are SQVTM and ANQGSEA. Trimming removed 0 bases from V and 2 bases from J; junction bases left unmatched: 5. The CDR3 DNA reads as TGCAGCGTTGAAGAGGCTGGGACAGGGCCCTACGAGCAGTACTTC. Translating gives CSVEEAGTGPYEQYF.

The chain couples TRBV24-1 to TRBJ2-1; either TRBD1 or TRBD2 may fit D (5 bases each). The CDR3 is 11 residues long. V shed 10 bases and J shed 7 bases, with 10 bases lying between them. The V gene's germline CDR1 is KGHDR and CDR2 SFDVKD. The CDR3 bases are TGTGCCACTGGTTGGGGGAATGAGCAGTTCTTC. Protein: CATGWGNEQFF.

This clonotype was found many times. The rearrangement uses TRBV7-6 and TRBJ2-5; 11 bases align to TRBD1. The germline gives CDR1 SGHVS, CDR2 FNYEAQ. Trimming at V came to 3 bases and at J to 5 bases, leaving 2 bases not matched to a gene. This CDR3 spans 14 amino acids. The CDR3 DNA sequence: TGTGCCAGCAGCTTCGGACAGGGGGCCGAGACCCAGTACTTC. It specifies CASSFGQGAETQYF. The full variable domain, with the rest looked up from reference TRBV7-6 and TRBJ2-5, is GAGVSQSPRYKVTKRGQDVALRCDPISGHVSLYWYRQALGQGPEFLTYFNYEAQQDKSGLPNDRFSAERPEGSISTLTIQRTEQRDSAMYRCASSFGQGAETQYFGPGTRLLVL.

This clonotype was counted many times. This chain joins TRBV2 and TRBJ2-3; possibly TRBD2 for D (5 bases). V shed 4 bases and J shed 2 bases, with 13 bases lying between them. The CDR3 is 15 amino acids. Per germline, CDR1 SNHLY and CDR2 FYNNEI. The CDR3 sequence is CASSGATGNTDTQYF. The CDR3 DNA is TGTGCCAGCAGTGGGGCCACCGGGAACACAGATACGCAGTATTTT.

At least ten counts were recorded for this clonotype. The gene calls are TRBV5-4 and TRBJ2-7, with TRBD2 as a possible D gene (5 bases). Germline lookup yields CDR1 SGHNT and CDR2 YYREEE (reference sequence). The CDR3 consists of 16 residues. V dropped 0 bases and J dropped 3 bases, with 16 bases sitting between them. Written as DNA, the CDR3 is TGTGCCAGCAGCTTGGGGAGGACTGACCTAAACTACGAGCAGTACTTC. Translating it yields CASSLGRTDLNYEQYF.

This clonotype was recorded many times. This chain uses TRBV29-1 with TRBJ2-3; 10 bases are a match to TRBD2. This CDR3 contains 15 residues. Germline V gene lookup returns CDR1 SQVTM and CDR2 ANQGSEA. Germline trimming cut 1 base from V and 1 base from J; bases unmatched to any gene: 2. This CDR3 reads CSVEAGTSGTDTQYF. The CDR3 DNA follows: TGCAGCGTTGAAGCGGGGACTAGCGGCACAGATACGCAGTATTTT.

J is TRBJ1-1 and V is TRBV6-2 or TRBV6-3, with D unresolved. The CDR3 is 11 residues long. Between the trimmed V and J ends, which lost 6 bases and 1 base, there was a span of 3 bases. Per germline, CDR1 MNHEY and CDR2 SVGEGT. CDR3: CASRQNTEAFF. CDR3 DNA sequence: TGTGCCAGCAGGCAGAACACTGAAGCTTTCTTT.

This clonotype occurred a few times. The chain carries TRBV19 and TRBJ2-7; D uncertain. The V end lost 1 base, the J end lost 3 bases, and 7 bases lay between the germline ends. Germline V CDR1 and CDR2: LNHDA, SQIVND (reference sequence). This CDR3 comprises 13 residues. The CDR3 region is CASSIGNGYEQYF. The CDR3 bases are TGTGCCAGTAGTATAGGAAACGGCTACGAGCAGTACTTC.

This clonotype has a count of ten or more. This chain links TRBV7-2 with TRBJ1-4; D is perhaps TRBD1 (5 bases). The germline V and J ends were trimmed by 2 bases and 12 bases, with 13 bases remaining between them. The CDR3 consists of 13 residues. Germline assignment: CDR1 SGHTA and CDR2 FQGNSA. CDR3 nucleotides: TGTGCCAGCAGCTTACAGGCAGGGCCCGAACTGTTTTTT. It translates to CASSLQAGPELFF.

In its sample, this clonotype ranks as medium-sized. The rearrangement uses TRBV4-2 and TRBJ2-1; D is possibly TRBD1 (6 bases). V was pared by 5 bases and J by 4 bases, with 9 bases between. This CDR3 comprises 13 residues. The germline V gene has CDR1 LGHNA and CDR2 YNFKEQ. The CDR3 is CASSLDRYNEQFF. In DNA form, the CDR3 reads TGTGCCAGCAGCTTGGACAGATACAATGAGCAGTTCTTC.

The chain has TRBV19 and TRBJ2-7, with TRBD2 identical over 10 bases. The length of the CDR3 is 13 residues. J lost 7 bases, V lost 5 bases, and 5 bases had no gene match. Germline values: CDR1 LNHDA, CDR2 SQIVND (reference sequence). Here the CDR3 DNA reads TGTGCCAGTAGTGTGGGACTAGCGAGGGAGCAGTACTTC. Its translation is CASSVGLAREQYF.

This clonotype was counted many times. The rearrangement links TRBV6-2 or TRBV6-3 to TRBJ2-7; a weak D match, TRBD2 (5 bases). This CDR3 spans 11 amino acids. With 4 bases removed from V and 6 bases from J, the gap between germline ends came to 7 bases. Germline V gene data show CDR1 as MNHEY and CDR2 as SVGEGT. CDR3: CASSSEGEQYF. CDR3 coding DNA: TGTGCCAGCAGTTCCGAGGGCGAGCAGTACTTC.